The 21 T cell receptor beta chains listed next were all sequenced from one sample in a study of regulatory T cells in long-lasting Graves disease. Sample time point: newly diagnosed GD, antithyroid drugs for less than 3 months. PBMC-derived RNA was used for the TCR library. Sequencing libraries for TCR beta were prepared with iRepertoire HTBI primers and Arm-PCR of CDR3 regions. TCRdb used MiXCR to reprocess the multiplex PCR reads, holding one entry per CDR3 protein. Of about 420,000 distinct CDR3 sequences in the sample, roughly 15% were seen once. These same records also appear under a second study, on T cells in Graves' hyperthyroidism and ophthalmopathy.

Sequenced here: peripheral blood mononuclear cells (PBMCs), sampled at new diagnosis, from a patient treated with antithyroid drugs. Receptors were obtained from a woman under 30 with Graves disease.

This clonotype was found many times. This sequence joins TRBV12-3 or TRBV12-4 and TRBJ2-1, with TRBD2 matching 10 bases. CDR3 length: 16 residues. Unmatched junction bases numbered 8, after V lost 2 bases and J lost 7 bases. The CDR3 here is CASSLSLAGGWNEQFF. The DNA for the CDR3 is TGTGCCAGCAGTTTATCCTTAGCGGGAGGTTGGAATGAGCAGTTCTTC.

This clonotype was seen ten or more times. The chain recombines TRBV28 with TRBJ2-1; D remains unclear. The ends were cut back, 4 bases at V and 0 bases at J, with 19 bases in the middle. The CDR3 spans 18 residues. Germline V gene sequence: CDR1 MDHEN, CDR2 SYDVKM. Here the CDR3 reads CASSYPLLTESSYNEQFF. Here the CDR3 DNA reads TGTGCCAGCAGTTATCCCCTCCTGACGGAAAGCTCCTACAATGAGCAGTTCTTC.

This clonotype was recorded at least ten times. The chain's CDR3 is CASSSGQGNRGYTF. CDR3 coding DNA: TGTGCCAGCAGCTCGGGACAGGGGAATCGCGGCTACACCTTC. This sequence joins TRBV7-3 and TRBJ1-2, with 10 nucleotides matching TRBD1. The CDR3 totals 14 residues. Trimming at V came to 4 bases and at J to 8 bases, leaving 7 bases not matched to a gene. CDR1 and CDR2 from the germline V gene are SGHTA and FQGTGA.

Only a few counts were recorded for this clonotype. The chain combines TRBV18 with TRBJ2-5, with D tentatively TRBD2 (7 bases). The V gene lost 1 base and the J gene lost 5 bases, with 17 bases spanning the gap. The CDR3 is made up of 16 amino acids. Germline CDR1 KGHSH, CDR2 LQKENI. In DNA, the CDR3 is TGTGCCAGCTCACCACAGACGAGCGGGACACGGGAGACCCAGTACTTC. Protein sequence: CASSPQTSGTRETQYF.

Notes on this clonotype: A clone one base away is much larger, so this may be a read error. V usage is TRBV4-1 and J usage is TRBJ2-4; D is ambiguous. The CDR3 extends over 15 amino acids. Germline CDR1 and CDR2: MGHRA and YSYEKL. The V end was cut by 0 bases, the J end by 13 bases, with 19 bases between. The CDR3 reads CASSQDNWGLGEQYF. The CDR3 nucleotides read TGCGCCAGCAGCCAAGATAATTGGGGTCTTGGTGAGCAGTACTTC.

This clonotype has ten or more counts. The chain combines TRBV12-3 or TRBV12-4 with TRBJ2-3; D perhaps matches TRBD1 (6 bases). V lost 5 bases and J 3 bases, leaving 12 bases between the germline ends. The CDR3 extends over 14 amino acids. The CDR3 DNA is TGTGCCAGCAGTCAACAGGGTTCAACAGATACGCAGTATTTT. This sequence encodes CASSQQGSTDTQYF.

This clonotype was counted ten times or more. The gene calls are TRBV28 and TRBJ2-1; D may be TRBD1 (6 bases). This CDR3 has 14 amino acids. CDR1 MDHEN and CDR2 SYDVKM come from the germline V gene. Trimming left V 4 bases short and J 6 bases short, with 13 bases between. The CDR3 nucleotides are TGTGCCAGCAGTTCCCAGACAGGCCTCAATGAGCAGTTCTTC. Translated: CASSSQTGLNEQFF.

This clonotype has a handful of counts. The chain joins TRBV30 to TRBJ1-3; D might be TRBD1 (5 bases). Trimming stripped 5 bases from V and 1 base from J, with 27 bases between. Germline V gene data show CDR1 as GTSNPN and CDR2 as SVGIG (reference sequence). There are 19 residues in the CDR3. CDR3 residues: CAWVSGSGSHPFSGNTIYF. As DNA, the CDR3 is TGTGCCTGGGTCTCCGGTTCAGGGTCTCATCCTTTTTCTGGAAACACCATATATTTT.

This clonotype has at least ten counts. The chain has TRBV6-1 and TRBJ2-3; 13 bases are a match to TRBD2. The germline CDR1 and CDR2 sequences are MNHNS and SASEGT. This CDR3 region has 15 residues. Trimming cost V 8 bases and J 3 bases; bases outside gene matches: 5. CDR3: CASALAGGPTDTQYF. CDR3 bases: TGTGCCAGCGCACTAGCGGGAGGGCCGACAGATACGCAGTATTTT.

This clonotype was counted at least ten times. The chain is built from TRBV11-1 and TRBJ2-5; D is uncertain. Deletions cut 5 bases from V and 7 bases from J, with 20 bases between. Germline CDR1 SGHAT, CDR2 FQDESV (reference sequence). The CDR3 runs 15 residues. The CDR3 region is CASSVQRTSRATQYF. CDR3 in DNA: TGTGCCAGCAGCGTCCAGCGCACCTCCCGGGCGACCCAGTACTTC.

The J gene is TRBJ2-5, the V gene TRBV12-3 or TRBV12-4, with TRBD2 matching 10 bases. With 6 bases clipped from V and 5 bases from J, the junction kept 6 bases outside the gene matches. The CDR3 is 14 residues long. CDR3 amino acids: CASSQSGGGETQYF. The CDR3 region has the DNA TGTGCCAGCAGCCAGAGCGGGGGGGGGGAGACCCAGTACTTC.

This clonotype was picked up a small number of times. The chain has TRBV3-1 and TRBJ1-4; maybe TRBD1 (6 bases). V lost 3 bases and J 2 bases, leaving 7 bases between the germline ends. CDR3 size: 14 residues. Germline CDR1 is LGHDT and CDR2 is YNNKEL (reference sequence). CDR3 DNA sequence: TGTGCCAGCAGCCACACAGGGACTAATGAAAAACTGTTTTTT. Translated: CASSHTGTNEKLFF.

The chain couples TRBV7-2 to TRBJ2-7, with D unresolved. The CDR3 has 14 residues. CDR1 SGHTA and CDR2 FQGNSA come from the germline V gene. V was clipped by 2 bases and J by 0 bases, with 8 bases between them. CDR3 protein: CASSLLPPSYEQYF. Written as DNA, the CDR3 is TGTGCCAGCAGCTTATTACCCCCCTCCTACGAGCAGTACTTC.

This clonotype occurred many times. The chain couples TRBV7-2 to TRBJ2-2; either TRBD1 or TRBD2 may supply D (6 bases each). Per germline, CDR1 SGHTA and CDR2 FQGNSA. CDR3 length: 16 amino acids. V was trimmed by 1 base and J by 5 bases, leaving 14 bases between them. Here the CDR3 DNA reads TGTGCCAGCAGCTTAGGGCGAGTAGGGGGGACCGGGGAGCTGTTTTTT. Residues: CASSLGRVGGTGELFF.

This clonotype was counted between two and nine times. This chain links TRBV12-3 or TRBV12-4 with TRBJ2-3, with TRBD2 matching 9 bases. V lost 6 bases, J lost 5 bases, and 6 bases stayed unmatched. The CDR3 loop spans 14 amino acids. Written as DNA, the CDR3 is TGTGCCAGCAGGGATAGCGGGAGAGGAGATACGCAGTATTTT. Its translation: CASRDSGRGDTQYF.

The CDR3 coding sequence is TGTGCCACCAGCAGAGATCGGGACAGGGGATTCGGGGAGCTGTTTTTT. It specifies CATSRDRDRGFGELFF. The genes are TRBV15 and TRBJ2-2; 10 positions match TRBD1. The V and J ends lost 0 bases and 7 bases, in that order; junction bases with no gene match: 5. The CDR3 is made up of 16 amino acids. CDR1 LNHNV and CDR2 YYDKDF come from the germline V gene (reference sequence).

In its sample, this clonotype was seen many times. DNA of the CDR3: TGTGCCAGCAGCCCGGGACAGGGGAGGGCTTTCTTT. Amino acid sequence: CASSPGQGRAFF. The V gene is TRBV4-2, the J gene TRBJ1-1, with TRBD1 matching over 10 bases. Germline lookup yields CDR1 LGHNA and CDR2 YNFKEQ. Unmatched junction bases numbered 4, after V lost 4 bases and J lost 11 bases. This CDR3 contains 12 residues.

The chain employs TRBV9 and TRBJ2-7; weak D call: TRBD2 (6 bases). Germline CDR1 SGDLS, CDR2 YYNGEE. The V end was cut by 4 bases, the J end by 5 bases, with 13 bases between. This CDR3 contains 13 residues. In nucleotides, the CDR3 is TGTGCCAGCAGCTTACAGGAGGGTGACGAGCAGTACTTC. Translated, it gives CASSLQEGDEQYF.

The chain has TRBV5-6 and TRBJ1-6; 10 bases map to TRBD1. The germline V gene encodes CDR1 SGHDT and CDR2 YYEEEE. The CDR3 contains 16 residues. V shed 0 bases and J 6 bases; nucleotides not matched to a gene: 3. Here the CDR3 reads CASSLGGQGVNSPLHF. The CDR3 DNA reads as TGTGCCAGCAGCTTGGGAGGACAGGGGGTTAATTCACCCCTCCACTTT.

This clonotype came up a few times. The chain employs TRBV4-3 and TRBJ2-7; TRBD1 might be the D (6 bases). Germline assignment: CDR1 LGHNA and CDR2 YSLEER. V lost 1 base, J lost 5 bases, and 15 bases lay in between. This CDR3 is built from 15 residues. The CDR3 coding sequence is TGCGCCAGCAGCCAAGCGGGACATGGTAGAGACGAGCAGTACTTC. Translating it yields CASSQAGHGRDEQYF.

This clonotype was found a few times. This could be a read error, since a much larger clone is one nucleotide away. The V and J genes are TRBV7-2 and TRBJ2-1, with D possibly matching TRBD2 (6 bases). The CDR3 loop spans 18 amino acids. The V and J ends lost 3 bases and 0 bases respectively, with 18 bases between them. Germline-derived CDR1 and CDR2 are SGHTA and FQGNSA. The CDR3 here is CASSFTRISGSSYNEQFF. The CDR3 DNA reads TGTGCCAGCAGCTTCACCAGGATTAGCGGAAGCTCCTACAATGAGCAGTTCTTC.